These 18 T cell receptor beta chains came from one sample sequenced in a study of blood T cell repertoires in COVID-19. The repertoire was sequenced with immunoSEQ multiplex PCR; TCRdb's copy has only in-frame clones and lacks some. The repertoire holds over 200,000 clones, with around 86% as singletons. The sequencing sample was made of peripheral blood. These receptors were collected from a woman younger than 45 who had recovered from COVID-19.

The chain employs TRBV13 and TRBJ2-1; 7 bases fit TRBD2. CDR1 is PRHDT and CDR2 is FYEKMQ in the germline V gene (reference sequence). The CDR3 runs to 12 residues. The J segment lost 7 bases and the V segment lost 9 bases, leaving 6 bases of the junction unmatched. CDR3 amino acids: CASNLGGNEQFF. The DNA for the CDR3 is TGTGCCAGTAACCTGGGGGGGAATGAGCAGTTCTTC.

The J gene is TRBJ2-7, the V gene TRBV5-1; 13 nucleotides align to TRBD2. The CDR3 runs to 16 residues. Trimming at V came to 0 bases and at J to 7 bases, leaving 7 bases not matched to a gene. Germline CDR1 is SGHRS and CDR2 is YFSETQ. The DNA for the CDR3 is TGCGCCAGCAGCTTGGCCATGGGACTAGCGGGGAGGGAGCAGTACTTC. Protein: CASSLAMGLAGREQYF. Complete variable domain (other parts from reference TRBV5-1 and TRBJ2-7): KAGVTQTPRYLIKTRGQQVTLSCSPISGHRSVSWYQQTPGQGLQFLFEYFSETQRNKGNFPGRFSGRQFSNSRSEMNVSTLELGDSALYLCASSLAMGLAGREQYFGPGTRLTVT.

This sequence joins TRBV2 and TRBJ1-2, with 9 bases that match TRBD1. The CDR3 length is 15 residues. Germline V lookup: CDR1 SNHLY, CDR2 FYNNEI. The V and J ends lost 7 bases and 3 bases, in that order; junction bases with no gene match: 9. CDR3 in DNA: TGTGCCAGCAATCTGCGGGACAGGGTCGACTATGGCTACACCTTC. This encodes CASNLRDRVDYGYTF.

The rearrangement links TRBV11-2 to TRBJ2-7, with TRBD2 as a possible D gene (6 bases). The V end was cut by 0 bases, the J end by 3 bases, with 9 bases between. The CDR3 extends over 14 amino acids. Germline V gene sequence: CDR1 SGHAT, CDR2 FQNNGV. The DNA of the CDR3 is TGTGCCAGCAGCTTAGAGGGACTCCACTACGAGCAGTACTTC. Translated: CASSLEGLHYEQYF. Together with reference TRBV11-2 and TRBJ2-7, the CDR3 gives the full variable domain: EAGVAQSPRYKIIEKRQSVAFWCNPISGHATLYWYQQILGQGPKLLIQFQNNGVVDDSQLPKDRFSAERLKGVDSTLKIQPAKLEDSAVYLCASSLEGLHYEQYFGPGTRLTVT.

The genes are TRBV24-1 and TRBJ2-1; maybe TRBD1 (6 bases). Germline V gene data show CDR1 as KGHDR and CDR2 as SFDVKD. Trimming took 3 bases from V and 7 from J, leaving 15 bases between them. The CDR3 has 15 amino acids. CDR3 coding DNA: TGTGCCACCAGTGATCATGTACAGGGAAGGAATGAGCAGTTCTTC. Translating it yields CATSDHVQGRNEQFF.

The CDR3 DNA reads TGCGCCAGCAGCTTGGCATACGGGAACACTGAAGCTTTCTTT. It yields the protein CASSLAYGNTEAFF. The chain recombines TRBV5-1 with TRBJ1-1; D not resolved. The germline gives CDR1 SGHRS, CDR2 YFSETQ. CDR3 length equals 14 residues. V gave up 0 bases and J gave up 1 base, with 7 bases separating them.

V usage is TRBV13 and J usage is TRBJ2-7; no clear D gene. V lost 0 bases, J lost 6 bases, and 6 bases lay in between. The V gene's germline CDR1 is PRHDT and CDR2 FYEKMQ (reference sequence). This CDR3 comprises 12 residues. CDR3 protein: CASSLGISEQYF. For the CDR3, the DNA is TGTGCCAGCAGCTTAGGTATCAGCGAGCAGTACTTC.

The rearrangement links TRBV27 to TRBJ1-5; 11 bases map to TRBD1. From germline, CDR1 is MNHEY and CDR2 SMNVEV (reference sequence). The CDR3 length is 15 residues. V was pared by 5 bases and J by 6 bases, with 6 bases of the junction left unmatched. CDR3 residues: CASSPSGTGGQPQHF. As DNA, the CDR3 is TGTGCCAGCAGTCCCTCCGGGACAGGGGGTCAGCCCCAGCATTTT.

This sequence joins TRBV2 and TRBJ2-5, with TRBD2 matching over 10 bases. V dropped 4 bases and J dropped 5; count of bases not matched to a gene: 10. Germline CDR1 SNHLY, CDR2 FYNNEI. The CDR3 sequence is 16 residues long. CDR3: CASSGLAGYTGETQYF. For the CDR3, the DNA is TGTGCCAGCAGTGGACTAGCGGGCTATACGGGGGAGACCCAGTACTTC.

This chain's CDR3 is CASSPSTSAYNEQFF. The CDR3 bases are TGTGCCAGCTCACCGTCGACTAGTGCCTACAATGAGCAGTTCTTC. This chain connects TRBV18 to TRBJ2-1; TRBD2 is a possible D gene (6 bases). The germline gives CDR1 KGHSH, CDR2 LQKENI. The CDR3 totals 15 residues. Trimming pared 3 bases from V and 2 bases from J, leaving 11 bases between.

The V call is TRBV5-1, the J call TRBJ1-6; 9 bases map to TRBD1. This CDR3 is built from 16 residues. Trimming removed 4 bases from V and 2 bases from J; junction bases left unmatched: 4. Germline V gene lookup returns CDR1 SGHRS and CDR2 YFSETQ. The CDR3 DNA is TGCGCCAGCAGCCCGACAGGGGGGGCCTATAATTCACCCCTCCACTTT. This translates into CASSPTGGAYNSPLHF.

The chain employs TRBV3-1 (or the pseudogene TRBV3-2) and TRBJ1-6; D not resolved. CDR1 and CDR2 (germline): LGHDT, YNNKEL (reference sequence). The ends were cut back, 0 bases at V and 1 base at J, with 7 bases in the middle. CDR3 length: 16 amino acids. The CDR3 loop reads CASSQDRRSYNSPLHF. In nucleotides, the CDR3 is TGTGCCAGCAGCCAAGATCGGCGGTCCTATAATTCACCCCTCCACTTT.

In this sample, this clone turned up once. The chain couples TRBV5-3 to TRBJ1-5, with TRBD1 matching over 9 bases. TRBV5-3 is an ORF, with its function uncertain. The CDR3 is 17 residues long. Germline trimming cut 0 bases from V and 9 bases from J; bases unmatched to any gene: 13. The CDR3 DNA follows: TGTGCCAGAAGCTTGGACTGGGACAGGGCCTTCCTTTGGCCCCAGCATTTT. Translating gives CARSLDWDRAFLWPQHF.

The V gene is TRBV24-1, the J gene TRBJ2-3; D is ambiguous. Germline V gives CDR1 KGHDR, CDR2 SFDVKD. Trimming cost V 1 base and J 6 bases, with 10 bases left between them. The CDR3 loop spans 14 amino acids. CDR3 in amino acids: CATSDLRDSDTQYF. CDR3 coding DNA: TGTGCCACCAGTGATTTACGTGACTCCGATACGCAGTATTTT.

The V call is TRBV2, the J call TRBJ2-2; TRBD1 might be the D (6 bases). The CDR3 sequence is 13 residues long. Trimming shortened V by 6 bases and J by 8 bases, and 13 bases separated the two germline ends. Germline V CDR1 and CDR2: SNHLY, FYNNEI. Here the CDR3 reads CASRPGDSGELFF. CDR3 in DNA: TGTGCCAGCAGGCCAGGGGATTCAGGGGAGCTGTTTTTT. Looking up the rest from reference TRBV2 and TRBJ2-2 gives the full variable domain: EPEVTQTPSHQVTQMGQEVILRCVPISNHLYFYWYRQILGQKVEFLVSFYNNEISEKSEIFDDQFSVERPDGSNFTLKIRSTKLEDSAMYFCASRPGDSGELFFGEGSRLTVL.

This clone was counted only a few times. In DNA form, the CDR3 reads TGTGCCAGCAGCCCCCGGTTGAACACTGAAGCTTTCTTT. This encodes CASSPRLNTEAFF. The J gene is TRBJ1-1, the V gene TRBV4-2; D call uncertain. Trimming cost V 4 bases and J 0 bases, with 6 bases left between them. This CDR3 spans 13 amino acids. The germline CDR1 and CDR2 sequences are LGHNA and YNFKEQ.

J is TRBJ2-1 and V is TRBV27; maybe TRBD2 (6 bases). Per germline, CDR1 MNHEY and CDR2 SMNVEV (reference sequence). This CDR3 spans 15 amino acids. With 6 bases removed from V and 1 base from J, the gap between germline ends came to 13 bases. The CDR3: CASSVGTPSYNEQFF. The CDR3 nucleotides are TGTGCCAGCAGCGTGGGGACTCCTTCCTACAATGAGCAGTTCTTC.

This clone appeared many times. The genes are TRBV7-2 and TRBJ2-1; 11 bases are shared with TRBD2. J gave up 7 bases and V 5 bases, and 7 bases lay outside the gene matches. The CDR3 consists of 15 residues. Germline V gives CDR1 SGHTA, CDR2 FQGNSA. CDR3 residues: CASSTLAGGQNEQFF. CDR3 nucleotide sequence: TGTGCCAGCAGCACCTTAGCGGGGGGGCAGAATGAGCAGTTCTTC.